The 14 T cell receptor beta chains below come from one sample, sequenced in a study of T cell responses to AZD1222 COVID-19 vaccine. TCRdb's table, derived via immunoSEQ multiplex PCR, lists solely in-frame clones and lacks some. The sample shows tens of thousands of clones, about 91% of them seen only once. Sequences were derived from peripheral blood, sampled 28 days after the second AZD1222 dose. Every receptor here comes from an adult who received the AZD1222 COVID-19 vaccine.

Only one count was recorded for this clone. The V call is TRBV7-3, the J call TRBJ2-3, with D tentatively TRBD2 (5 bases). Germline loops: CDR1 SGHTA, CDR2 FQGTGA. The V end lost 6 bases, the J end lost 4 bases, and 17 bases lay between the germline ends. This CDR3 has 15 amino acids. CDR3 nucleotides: TGTGCCAGCAGACCAGAACCGGGGAGTGCAGATACGCAGTATTTT. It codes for CASRPEPGSADTQYF.

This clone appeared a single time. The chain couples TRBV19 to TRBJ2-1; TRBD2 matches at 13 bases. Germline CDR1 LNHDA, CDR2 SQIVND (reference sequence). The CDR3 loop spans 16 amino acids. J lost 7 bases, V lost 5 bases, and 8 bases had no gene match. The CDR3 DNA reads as TGTGCCAGTAGTCCGTCGACTAGCGGGAGGTGGAATGAGCAGTTCTTC. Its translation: CASSPSTSGRWNEQFF.

CDR3 amino acids: CAGGTAYGYTF. CDR3 DNA: TGTGCCGGGGGGACAGCATATGGCTACACCTTC. The chain is built from TRBV28 and TRBJ1-2; 7 bases align to TRBD1. This CDR3 region has 11 residues. Trimming removed 11 bases from V and 5 bases from J; junction bases left unmatched: 5. Per the germline V gene, CDR1 is MDHEN and CDR2 is SYDVKM.

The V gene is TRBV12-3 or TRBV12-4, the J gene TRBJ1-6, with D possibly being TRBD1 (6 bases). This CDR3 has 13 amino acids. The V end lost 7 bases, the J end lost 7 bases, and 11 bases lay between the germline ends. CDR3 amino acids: CASNMGQNSPLHF. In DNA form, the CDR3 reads TGTGCCAGCAATATGGGACAAAATTCACCCCTCCACTTT.

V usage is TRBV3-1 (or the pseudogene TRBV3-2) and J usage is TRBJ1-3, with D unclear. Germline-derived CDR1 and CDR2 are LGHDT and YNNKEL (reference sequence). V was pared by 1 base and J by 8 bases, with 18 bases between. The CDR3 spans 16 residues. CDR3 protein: CASSQGLVGSRDTIYF. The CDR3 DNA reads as TGTGCCAGCAGCCAAGGATTGGTGGGGTCCCGGGACACCATATATTTT.

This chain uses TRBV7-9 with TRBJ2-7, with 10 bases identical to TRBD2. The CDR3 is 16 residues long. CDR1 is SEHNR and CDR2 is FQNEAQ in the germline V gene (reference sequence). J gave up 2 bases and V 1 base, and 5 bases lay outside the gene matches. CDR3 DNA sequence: TGTGCCAGCAGCTTAGAGGTGACTAGCGGGCCCTACGAGCAGTACTTC. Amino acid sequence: CASSLEVTSGPYEQYF.

The CDR3 here is CASSEGVAKYF. For the CDR3, the DNA is TGTGCCAGCAGTGAAGGGGTAGCGAAGTACTTC. The genes are TRBV2 and TRBJ2-5; D is perhaps TRBD2 (5 bases). Germline CDR1 and CDR2: SNHLY and FYNNEI. The CDR3 length is 11 residues. V was trimmed by 1 base and J by 12 bases, leaving 9 bases between them.

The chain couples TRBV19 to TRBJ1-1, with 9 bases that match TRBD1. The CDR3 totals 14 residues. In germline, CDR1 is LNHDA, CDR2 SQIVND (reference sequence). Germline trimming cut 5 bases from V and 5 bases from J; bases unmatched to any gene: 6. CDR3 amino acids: CASSPTGGVTEAFF. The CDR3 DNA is TGTGCCAGTAGTCCAACAGGGGGCGTAACTGAAGCTTTCTTT.

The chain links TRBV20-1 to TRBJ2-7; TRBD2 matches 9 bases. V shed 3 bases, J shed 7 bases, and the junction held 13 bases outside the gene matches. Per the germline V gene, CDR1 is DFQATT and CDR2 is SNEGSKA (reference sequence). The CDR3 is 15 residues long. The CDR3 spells CSASLSASGKFEQYF. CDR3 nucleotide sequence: TGCAGTGCTAGTCTATCGGCTAGCGGGAAGTTTGAGCAGTACTTC.

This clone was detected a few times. CDR3 protein: CASSLDLAGDSGELFF. The CDR3 nucleotides read TGTGCCAGCAGCTTGGATCTAGCGGGAGATTCCGGGGAGCTGTTTTTT. This chain uses TRBV5-4 with TRBJ2-2, with 10 bases fitting TRBD2. The CDR3 sequence is 16 residues long. Germline trimming cut 0 bases from V and 6 bases from J; bases unmatched to any gene: 5. Germline CDR1 reads SGHNT; CDR2 reads YYREEE (reference sequence).

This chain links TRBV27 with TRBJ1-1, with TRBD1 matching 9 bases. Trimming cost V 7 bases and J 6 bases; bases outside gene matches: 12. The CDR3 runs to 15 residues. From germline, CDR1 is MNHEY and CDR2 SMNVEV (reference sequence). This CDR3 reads CASKTGTGSISEAFF. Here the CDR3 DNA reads TGTGCCAGCAAAACCGGGACAGGGAGCATCTCTGAAGCTTTCTTT.

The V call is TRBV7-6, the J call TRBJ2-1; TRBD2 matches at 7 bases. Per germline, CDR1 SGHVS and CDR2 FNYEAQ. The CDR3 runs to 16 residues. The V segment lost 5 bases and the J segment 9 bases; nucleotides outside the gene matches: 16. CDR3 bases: TGTGCCAGCAGCCCGCTGAGCGGGAAATCCGGGGTTGAGCAGTTCTTC. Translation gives CASSPLSGKSGVEQFF. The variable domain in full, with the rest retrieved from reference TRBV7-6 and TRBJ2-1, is GAGVSQSPRYKVTKRGQDVALRCDPISGHVSLYWYRQALGQGPEFLTYFNYEAQQDKSGLPNDRFSAERPEGSISTLTIQRTEQRDSAMYRCASSPLSGKSGVEQFFGPGTRLTVL.

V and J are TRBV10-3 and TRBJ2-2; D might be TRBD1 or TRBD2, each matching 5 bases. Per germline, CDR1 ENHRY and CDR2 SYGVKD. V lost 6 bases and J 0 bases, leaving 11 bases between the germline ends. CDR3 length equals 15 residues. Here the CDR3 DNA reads TGTGCCATCAGAACCGGGACGGCGAACACCGGGGAGCTGTTTTTT. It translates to CAIRTGTANTGELFF.

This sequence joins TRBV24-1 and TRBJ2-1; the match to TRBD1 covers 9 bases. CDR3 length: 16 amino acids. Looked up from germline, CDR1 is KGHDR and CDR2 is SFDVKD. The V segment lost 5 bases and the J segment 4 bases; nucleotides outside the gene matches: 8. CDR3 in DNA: TGTGCCACCAGTGGCCCGCCGGGACAGGGATACAATGAGCAGTTCTTC. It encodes CATSGPPGQGYNEQFF.